This record covers a single T cell receptor (beta chain). Its specificity is not known. Normal lung was sampled as far from the tumour as possible, at least 3 cm. Sequenced by immunoSEQ multiplex PCR; TCRdb stores in-frame clones only, minus some. This sample carries 2,800 or so clones, around three quarters of them seen once, and the ten largest clones take approximately 16%. The data were taken from a study of immune cell composition in non-small cell lung cancer. At the level of the study: Histologic subtype was mainly adenocarcinoma or squamous cell carcinoma.

Notes on the study in general: Around 80% of squamous and 25% to 35% of adenocarcinoma cases had tumour-associated clones >0.5%.

CDR1 is LNHDA and CDR2 is SQIVND in the germline V gene (reference sequence). The ends were cut back, 8 bases at V and 0 bases at J, with 10 bases in the middle. CDR3 length equals 13 residues. The sample comprised non-adjacent lung tissue. The clonotype was recovered from a human donor with non-small cell lung cancer. This rearrangement joins TRBV19 to TRBJ1-1, with D tentatively TRBD1 (6 bases). The CDR3 spells CASQDRLNTEAFF. The CDR3 DNA is TGTGCCAGTCAGGACAGATTGAACACTGAAGCTTTCTTT.